The 29 T cell receptor beta chains listed next were all sequenced from one sample in a study of blood T cell repertoires in COVID-19. Using immunoSEQ multiplex PCR, the repertoire was profiled, and TCRdb retains in-frame clones only, with some absent. The table includes under 250,000 clones, roughly four fifths detected once. Specimen: peripheral blood. The receptors originated from a woman younger than 35 with acute or convalescent COVID-19.

The chain combines TRBV7-2 with TRBJ2-3; D not certain. V was cut by 0 bases and J by 2 bases, with 21 bases left in between. This CDR3 has 19 residues. Germline CDR1 and CDR2: SGHTA and FQGNSA. The CDR3 protein is CASSLASGFWSVVTDTQYF. The CDR3 bases are TGTGCCAGCAGCTTAGCTTCCGGGTTCTGGTCCGTGGTCACAGATACGCAGTATTTT.

CDR3 sequence: CASSQDRWGGAYNEQFF. CDR3 nucleotide sequence: TGCGCCAGCAGCCAAGATCGATGGGGCGGGGCGTACAATGAGCAGTTCTTC. The chain joins TRBV4-3 to TRBJ2-1, with D tentatively TRBD2 (6 bases). Germline values: CDR1 LGHNA, CDR2 YSLEER. The CDR3 consists of 17 residues. The V end lost 0 bases, the J end lost 4 bases, and 16 bases lay between the germline ends.

This clone was counted at least ten times. The chain joins TRBV25-1 to TRBJ2-1; TRBD2 agrees at 7 bases. The CDR3 extends over 15 amino acids. V was clipped by 4 bases and J by 7 bases; unmatched bases: 10. Germline V CDR1 and CDR2: MGHDK, SYGVNS. CDR3 in amino acids: CASSAGGRGSNEQFF. The CDR3 DNA reads TGTGCCAGCAGTGCCGGGGGGAGGGGTTCAAATGAGCAGTTCTTC.

This chain joins TRBV19 and TRBJ1-1; 8 bases fit TRBD1. V lost 3 bases and J lost 1; bases outside the gene matches: 13. The CDR3 runs to 18 residues. Germline V gives CDR1 LNHDA, CDR2 SQIVND (reference sequence). CDR3 in amino acids: CASSIGRAGGLGNTEAFF. CDR3 coding DNA: TGTGCCAGTAGTATCGGCAGGGCAGGGGGCTTGGGGAACACTGAAGCTTTCTTT.

CDR3 sequence reads: CASSPPGKGFGSPLHF. The CDR3 DNA is TGTGCCAGCTCACCCCCAGGAAAGGGGTTTGGTTCACCCCTCCACTTT. This chain connects TRBV18 to TRBJ1-6; maybe TRBD1 (5 bases). Trimming removed 3 bases at V and 9 bases at J, with 18 bases between. The CDR3 length is 16 residues. Per germline, CDR1 KGHSH and CDR2 LQKENI.

The V and J genes are TRBV6-9 and TRBJ1-1; 10 positions match TRBD1. V lost 8 bases and J lost 1; bases outside the gene matches: 13. The germline CDR1 and CDR2 sequences are MNHGY and SVAAGI. The CDR3 runs to 17 residues. The CDR3 DNA sequence: TGTGCCAGCGTAATCGACAGGGGGCGGTATGAGAACACTGAAGCTTTCTTT. Translated: CASVIDRGRYENTEAFF.

V gene TRBV6-4 combines with J gene TRBJ2-1; the match to TRBD2 covers 12 bases. This CDR3 has 16 amino acids. The V segment lost 4 bases and the J segment 9 bases; nucleotides outside the gene matches: 10. Per the germline V gene, CDR1 is MRHNA and CDR2 is SNTAGT. This chain's CDR3 is CASSGSTSGRSGEQFF. The CDR3 bases are TGTGCCAGCAGTGGGTCGACTAGCGGGAGATCGGGTGAGCAGTTCTTC.

This clone came up many times. The gene calls are TRBV28 and TRBJ2-7, with 11 bases that match TRBD1. There are 17 residues in the CDR3. V lost 3 bases to trimming and J lost 3 bases; unmatched junction nucleotides: 10. Germline CDR1 is MDHEN and CDR2 is SYDVKM. The CDR3 DNA reads as TGTGCCAGCAGTTTCCAATACACCGGGACAGGGGGCTACGAGCAGTACTTC. Its translation: CASSFQYTGTGGYEQYF.

The chain links TRBV10-2 to TRBJ1-6, with no clear D. Trimming shortened V by 8 bases and J by 7 bases, and 9 bases separated the two germline ends. The CDR3 length is 12 residues. Per the germline V gene, CDR1 is WSHSY and CDR2 is SAAADI. CDR3 region: CASESGNSPLHF. DNA for the CDR3: TGCGCCAGCGAATCCGGGAATTCACCCCTCCACTTT.

The rearrangement uses TRBV28 and TRBJ2-7; D possibly corresponds to TRBD1 (6 bases). Trimming took off 8 bases at V and 5 bases at J, with 25 bases between the two ends. Germline V CDR1 and CDR2: MDHEN, SYDVKM. CDR3 size: 16 residues. CDR3 in DNA: TGTGCCAGCTCTAGAGAGGGGTGGACAGACGGGGACGAGCAGTACTTC. As protein: CASSREGWTDGDEQYF.

The table lists this clone with many counts. The chain links TRBV27 to TRBJ1-6; TRBD1 is a possible D gene (6 bases). V was shortened by 7 bases and J by 10 bases, with 14 bases between the two germline ends. Germline lookup yields CDR1 MNHEY and CDR2 SMNVEV (reference sequence). This CDR3 has 13 residues. The CDR3: CASMWTVDSPLHF. Here the CDR3 DNA reads TGTGCCAGCATGTGGACAGTTGACTCACCCCTCCACTTT.

The V and J genes are TRBV5-6 and TRBJ1-1; the D gene is possibly TRBD1 (5 bases). Trimming removed 3 bases at V and 8 bases at J, with 11 bases between. Germline CDR1 SGHDT, CDR2 YYEEEE. There are 12 residues in the CDR3. CDR3 nucleotide sequence: TGTGCCAGCAGCTCACGGGGGATCGAAGCTTTCTTT. This sequence encodes CASSSRGIEAFF.

This chain joins TRBV19 and TRBJ2-3; D possibly corresponds to TRBD2 (6 bases). Germline-derived CDR1 and CDR2 are LNHDA and SQIVND (reference sequence). The V gene lost 1 base and the J gene lost 6 bases, with 14 bases spanning the gap. CDR3 size: 15 residues. The CDR3 loop reads CASSIGLVEGDTQYF. The DNA for the CDR3 is TGTGCCAGTAGTATAGGACTAGTGGAGGGGGATACGCAGTATTTT.

The rearrangement joins TRBV18 to TRBJ1-1, with 7 nucleotides matching TRBD1. In germline, CDR1 is KGHSH, CDR2 LQKENI. The CDR3 is made up of 15 amino acids. Trimming took 0 bases from V and 3 from J; bases not matched to a gene: 4. The CDR3 is CASSPPGGADTEAFF. The DNA of the CDR3 is TGTGCCAGCTCACCACCAGGGGGCGCGGACACTGAAGCTTTCTTT.

This chain connects TRBV6-4 to TRBJ1-6; no clear D gene. Germline CDR1 reads MRHNA; CDR2 reads SNTAGT. This CDR3 region has 15 residues. V was cut by 3 bases and J by 3 bases, with 9 bases left in between. The CDR3 DNA reads TGTGCCAGCAGTGAAGGCGGGAGCTATAATTCACCCCTCCACTTT. This encodes CASSEGGSYNSPLHF.

This clone occurred a few times. The chain has TRBV3-1 (or the pseudogene TRBV3-2) and TRBJ1-6; the D is unclear. V lost 4 bases to trimming and J lost 0 bases, with 10 bases between them. The CDR3 runs to 16 residues. Germline V CDR1 and CDR2: LGHDT, YNNKEL (reference sequence). The chain's CDR3 is CASSPYSNSYNSPLHF. The CDR3 DNA reads TGTGCCAGCAGCCCTTACAGTAACTCCTATAATTCACCCCTCCACTTT.

Of note for this clone: Germline and junction disagree at one end, which may indicate a read error. The genes are TRBV30 and TRBJ1-1; TRBD1 is a possible D gene (6 bases). The CDR3 consists of 18 residues. Per the germline V gene, CDR1 is GTSNPN and CDR2 is SVGIG (reference sequence). CDR3 in DNA: TGTGTCTGGAATAAACGGACAGATCGGCCGCCCATGAACACTGAAGCTTTCTTT. Residues: CVWNKRTDRPPMNTEAFF. Full variable domain (outside the CDR3, taken from reference TRBV30 and TRBJ1-1): SQTIHQWPATLVQPVGSPLSLECTVEGTSNPNLYWYRQAAGRGLQLLFYSVGIGQISSEVPQNLSASRPQDRQFILSSKKLLLSDSGFYLCVWNKRTDRPPMNTEAFFGQGTRLTVV.

The V and J genes are TRBV25-1 and TRBJ1-1, with D tentatively TRBD1 (6 bases). V shed 0 bases and J shed 7 bases, with 9 bases lying between them. CDR3 length equals 13 residues. CDR1 is MGHDK and CDR2 is SYGVNS in the germline V gene. This chain's CDR3 is CASSEYRGFEAFF. The CDR3 nucleotides are TGTGCCAGCAGTGAATACAGGGGATTTGAAGCTTTCTTT.

In nucleotides, the CDR3 is TGTGCCAGCAGTTACGGGGGACACATCTTTGAAGCTTTCTTT. This sequence encodes CASSYGGHIFEAFF. The chain recombines TRBV6-2 or TRBV6-3 with TRBJ1-1, with D perhaps matching TRBD1 (6 bases). V lost 2 bases and J 7 bases, leaving 14 bases between the germline ends. This CDR3 spans 14 amino acids. Germline CDR1 is MNHEY and CDR2 is SVGEGT.

V is TRBV4-3 and J is TRBJ2-1; TRBD2 matches 15 bases. This CDR3 is 19 amino acids long. The germline gives CDR1 LGHNA, CDR2 YSLEER. The V segment lost 0 bases and the J segment 2 bases; nucleotides outside the gene matches: 5. The CDR3: CASSQEFGTSGRTYNEQFF. The DNA for the CDR3 is TGCGCCAGCAGCCAAGAATTCGGGACTAGCGGGAGGACCTACAATGAGCAGTTCTTC.

The CDR3 protein is CASSLTVSFYNEQFF. CDR3 in DNA: TGTGCCAGCAGCTTGACAGTCAGTTTTTACAATGAGCAGTTCTTC. V and J are TRBV7-3 and TRBJ2-1, with D possibly being TRBD1 (5 bases). Germline V lookup: CDR1 SGHTA, CDR2 FQGTGA. The CDR3 is made up of 15 amino acids. The V gene lost 3 bases and the J gene lost 4 bases, with 13 bases spanning the gap.

This chain joins TRBV30 and TRBJ1-3; 7 positions match TRBD1. Germline V gene lookup returns CDR1 GTSNPN and CDR2 SVGIG (reference sequence). The CDR3 sequence is 19 residues long. Trimming took 4 bases from V and 0 from J; bases not matched to a gene: 18. The CDR3 loop reads CAWKPGGQVVLSSGNTIYF. DNA of the CDR3: TGTGCCTGGAAGCCCGGTGGACAGGTAGTTTTAAGCTCTGGAAACACCATATATTTT.

This chain connects TRBV14 to TRBJ2-1; D unclear. Trimming stripped 8 bases from V and 6 bases from J, with 17 bases between. This CDR3 contains 14 residues. Germline V lookup: CDR1 SGHDN, CDR2 FVKESK. CDR3 loop: CASEAPWKPNEQFF. The CDR3 DNA follows: TGTGCCAGCGAGGCCCCTTGGAAGCCCAATGAGCAGTTCTTC.

This clone appeared once. The CDR3 is CASSFDRGGEQYF. As DNA, the CDR3 is TGTGCCAGCAGCTTTGACCGAGGCGGCGAGCAGTACTTC. This chain joins TRBV5-4 and TRBJ2-7; D is uncertain. Per germline, CDR1 SGHNT and CDR2 YYREEE (reference sequence). There are 13 residues in the CDR3. V shed 2 bases and J shed 6 bases, with 12 bases lying between them.

The gene calls are TRBV18 and TRBJ2-1; 10 bases are a match to TRBD2. The CDR3 runs 14 residues. The V gene end was trimmed by 3 bases and the J gene end by 8 bases; junction bases not matched to a gene: 4. In germline, CDR1 is KGHSH, CDR2 LQKENI. CDR3 nucleotide sequence: TGTGCCAGCTCACCGGCTAGCGGGAGTTATGAGCAGTTCTTC. Amino acid sequence: CASSPASGSYEQFF.

The chain is built from TRBV4-3 and TRBJ2-7, with 7 nucleotides matching TRBD1. Germline loops: CDR1 LGHNA, CDR2 YSLEER. V shed 4 bases and J 5 bases; nucleotides not matched to a gene: 11. The CDR3 is 15 residues long. The CDR3 loop reads CASSRRQGEVDEQYF. DNA for the CDR3: TGCGCCAGCAGCCGACGACAGGGTGAGGTCGACGAGCAGTACTTC.

The chain combines TRBV19 with TRBJ1-4; possible D gene TRBD1, 5 bases. The CDR3 is made up of 13 amino acids. Germline V gene data show CDR1 as LNHDA and CDR2 as SQIVND (reference sequence). Trimming pared 5 bases from V and 5 bases from J, leaving 9 bases between. The chain's CDR3 is CASSWRQNEKLFF. The DNA for the CDR3 is TGTGCCAGTAGTTGGAGACAGAATGAAAAACTGTTTTTT.

The chain recombines TRBV19 with TRBJ1-5; tentatively, D is TRBD1 (6 bases). Germline V lookup: CDR1 LNHDA, CDR2 SQIVND (reference sequence). Trimming removed 4 bases at V and 7 bases at J, with 11 bases between. This CDR3 has 13 amino acids. CDR3 nucleotides: TGTGCCAGTAGTACACAGGGCAGACAGCCCCAGCATTTT. Translated, it gives CASSTQGRQPQHF.

The chain couples TRBV14 to TRBJ2-5, with 9 bases matching TRBD1. Germline CDR1 and CDR2: SGHDN and FVKESK. J gave up 5 bases and V 1 base, and 11 bases lay outside the gene matches. The CDR3 runs to 17 residues. The CDR3 protein is CASSQVYPGQGWETQYF. As DNA, the CDR3 is TGTGCCAGCAGCCAAGTGTACCCGGGACAGGGTTGGGAGACCCAGTACTTC.